This T cell receptor beta chain stems from a study of T cells in pancreatic ductal adenocarcinoma. Broader study findings: Mean clonality was roughly 0.11 in tumors and around 0.065 in blood, not significantly different. Tumor-versus-blood clonality comparisons may be biased toward lower tumor diversity. Blood had more productive templates and roughly 8-fold more unique clonotypes than tumor. The resected cohort was biased toward the minority with early-stage disease.

This CDR3 spans 18 amino acids. The trim removed 0 bases at V and 1 base at J, leaving 10 bases unmatched. The V gene's germline CDR1 is SGDLS and CDR2 YYNGEE. A remark on this clone: What it binds is not known.

Surgery without prior neoadjuvant therapy was the treatment of the selected pancreatic ductal adenocarcinoma patients. TCRdb's table, derived via immunoSEQ multiplex PCR, lists solely in-frame clones and lacks some. The data hold roughly 16,000 clones, with more than 75% observed a single time. The TCR originated in a human donor with pancreatic ductal adenocarcinoma. This chain joins TRBV9 and TRBJ2-5; 9 bases fit TRBD1. The source material was PBMCs. CDR3 sequence reads: CASSVDRDRGWFQETQYF. CDR3 bases: TGTGCCAGCAGCGTAGATCGAGACAGGGGGTGGTTCCAAGAGACCCAGTACTTC.